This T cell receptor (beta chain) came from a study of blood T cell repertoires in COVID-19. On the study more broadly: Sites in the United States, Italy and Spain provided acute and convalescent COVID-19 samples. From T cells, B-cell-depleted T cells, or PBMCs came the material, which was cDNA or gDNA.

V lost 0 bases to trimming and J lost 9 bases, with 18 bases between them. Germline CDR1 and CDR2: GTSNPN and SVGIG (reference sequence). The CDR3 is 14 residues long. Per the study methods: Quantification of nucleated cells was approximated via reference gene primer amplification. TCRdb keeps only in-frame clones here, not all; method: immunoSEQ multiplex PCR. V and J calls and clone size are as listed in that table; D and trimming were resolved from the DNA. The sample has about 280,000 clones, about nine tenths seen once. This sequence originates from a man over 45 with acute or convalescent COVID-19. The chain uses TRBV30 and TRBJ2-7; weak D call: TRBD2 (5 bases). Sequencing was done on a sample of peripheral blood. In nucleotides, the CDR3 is TGTGCCTGGAGTGTAGGAGGATTCCTCGGGGTGCAGTACTTC. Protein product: CAWSVGGFLGVQYF.